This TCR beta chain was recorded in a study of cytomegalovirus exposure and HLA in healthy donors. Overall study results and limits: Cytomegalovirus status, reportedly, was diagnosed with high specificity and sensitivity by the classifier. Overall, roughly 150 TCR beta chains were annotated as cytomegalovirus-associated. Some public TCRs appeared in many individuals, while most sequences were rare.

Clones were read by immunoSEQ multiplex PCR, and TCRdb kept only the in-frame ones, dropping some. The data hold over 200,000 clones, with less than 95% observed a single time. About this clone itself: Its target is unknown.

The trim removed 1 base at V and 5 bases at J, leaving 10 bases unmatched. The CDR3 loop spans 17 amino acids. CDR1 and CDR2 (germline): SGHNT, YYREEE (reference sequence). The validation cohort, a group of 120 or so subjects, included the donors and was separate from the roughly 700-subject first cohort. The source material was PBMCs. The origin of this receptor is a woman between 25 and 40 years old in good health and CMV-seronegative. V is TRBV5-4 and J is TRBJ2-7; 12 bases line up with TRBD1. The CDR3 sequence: CASSLPVLGTGGNEQYF. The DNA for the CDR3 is TGTGCCAGCAGCTTGCCCGTGCTAGGGACAGGGGGCAACGAGCAGTACTTC. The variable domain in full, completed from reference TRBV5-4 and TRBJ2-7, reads ETGVTQSPTHLIKTRGQQVTLRCSSQSGHNTVSWYQQALGQGPQFIFQYYREEENGRGNFPPRFSGLQFPNYSSELNVNALELDDSALYLCASSLPVLGTGGNEQYFGPGTRLTVT.